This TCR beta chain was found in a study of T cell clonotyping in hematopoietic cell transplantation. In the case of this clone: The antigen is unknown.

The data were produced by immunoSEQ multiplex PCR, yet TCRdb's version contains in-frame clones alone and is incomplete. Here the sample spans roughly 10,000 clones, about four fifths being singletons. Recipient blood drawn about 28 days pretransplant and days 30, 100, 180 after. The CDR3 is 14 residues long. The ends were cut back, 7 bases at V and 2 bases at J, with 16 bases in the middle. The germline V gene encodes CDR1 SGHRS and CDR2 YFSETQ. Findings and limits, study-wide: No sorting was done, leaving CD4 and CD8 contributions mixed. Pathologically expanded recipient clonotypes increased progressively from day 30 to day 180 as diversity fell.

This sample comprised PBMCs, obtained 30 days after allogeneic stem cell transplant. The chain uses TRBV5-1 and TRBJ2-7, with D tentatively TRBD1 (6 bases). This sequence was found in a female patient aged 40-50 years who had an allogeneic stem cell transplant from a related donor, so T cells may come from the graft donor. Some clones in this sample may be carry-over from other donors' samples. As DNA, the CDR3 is TGCGCCAGCTCCCGGTCAGGGGACGCCTACGAGCAGTACTTC. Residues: CASSRSGDAYEQYF.